The sequence of this TCR beta chain was determined in a study of cytomegalovirus exposure and HLA in healthy donors. Only in-frame clones appear in the TCRdb table, and some are missing; sequencing was by immunoSEQ multiplex PCR. The table lists around 180,000 clones, 84% of them singletons. This CDR3 contains 15 residues. The germline V gene has CDR1 SGHRS and CDR2 YFSETQ. V gave up 1 base and J gave up 4 bases, with 12 bases separating them. What was sequenced was PBMCs. This clonotype was sampled from a man younger than 30 in good health and CMV-seropositive. V gene TRBV5-1 combines with J gene TRBJ2-1; D possibly corresponds to TRBD2 (5 bases). The CDR3 nucleotides are TGCGCCAGCAGCTTGCGGGCGGGCCGTTACAATGAGCAGTTCTTC. Translating gives CASSLRAGRYNEQFF.